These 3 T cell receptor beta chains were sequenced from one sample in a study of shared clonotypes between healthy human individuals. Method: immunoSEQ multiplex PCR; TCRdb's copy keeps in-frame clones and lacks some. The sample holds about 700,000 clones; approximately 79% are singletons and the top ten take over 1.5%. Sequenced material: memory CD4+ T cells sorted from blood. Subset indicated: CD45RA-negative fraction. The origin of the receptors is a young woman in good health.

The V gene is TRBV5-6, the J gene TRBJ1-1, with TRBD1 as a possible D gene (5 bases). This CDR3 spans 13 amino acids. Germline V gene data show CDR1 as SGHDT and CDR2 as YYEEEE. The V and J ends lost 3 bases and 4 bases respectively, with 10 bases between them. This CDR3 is CASSWDLSTEAFF. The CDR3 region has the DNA TGTGCCAGCAGCTGGGACCTCAGCACTGAAGCTTTCTTT.

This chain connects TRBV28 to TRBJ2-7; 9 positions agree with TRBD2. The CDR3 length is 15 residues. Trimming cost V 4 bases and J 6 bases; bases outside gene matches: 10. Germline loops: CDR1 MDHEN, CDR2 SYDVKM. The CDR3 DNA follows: TGTGCCAGCAGTTCGACCGGGACTAGCCCCATCGAGCAGTACTTC. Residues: CASSSTGTSPIEQYF.

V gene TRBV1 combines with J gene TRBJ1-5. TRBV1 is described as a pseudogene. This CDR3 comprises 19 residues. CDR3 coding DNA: TGCACCAGCAGCCAAGATGGGGGATCTGGGGCGGCGCGCGATCAGCCCCAGCATTTT. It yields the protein CTSSQDGGSGAARDQPQHF.